This TCR beta chain was obtained from a study of blood T cell repertoires in COVID-19. Germline V gene sequence: CDR1 SGDLS, CDR2 YYNGEE. Trimming took off 3 bases at V and 3 bases at J, with 16 bases between the two ends. The CDR3 totals 15 residues. The data were produced by immunoSEQ multiplex PCR, yet TCRdb's version contains in-frame clones alone and is incomplete. The sample consists of about 62,000 clones, around 91% of them appearing once. This TCR came from an older woman with COVID-19, enrolled during active disease. The material sequenced was peripheral blood. This sequence joins TRBV9 and TRBJ2-7, with D possibly being TRBD1 (6 bases). The CDR3 nucleotides read TGTGCCAGCAGCGCCCAAACGGGACACAACTACGAGCAGTACTTC. Its protein product is CASSAQTGHNYEQYF.